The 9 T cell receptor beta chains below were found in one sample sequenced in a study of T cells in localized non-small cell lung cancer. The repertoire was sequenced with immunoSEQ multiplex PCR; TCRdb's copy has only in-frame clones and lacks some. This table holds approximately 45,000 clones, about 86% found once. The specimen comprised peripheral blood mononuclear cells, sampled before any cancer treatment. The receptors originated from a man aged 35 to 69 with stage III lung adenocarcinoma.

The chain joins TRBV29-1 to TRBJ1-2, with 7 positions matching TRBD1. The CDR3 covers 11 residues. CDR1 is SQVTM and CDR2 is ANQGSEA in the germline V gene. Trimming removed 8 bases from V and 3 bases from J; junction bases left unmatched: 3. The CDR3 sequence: CSTDRDYGYTF. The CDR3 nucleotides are TGCAGCACCGACAGGGACTATGGCTACACCTTC.

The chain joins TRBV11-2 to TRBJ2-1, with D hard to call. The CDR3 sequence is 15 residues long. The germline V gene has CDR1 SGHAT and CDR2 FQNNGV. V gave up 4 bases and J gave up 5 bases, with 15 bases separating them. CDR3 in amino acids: CASSSAPTAHNEQFF. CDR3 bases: TGTGCCAGCAGCTCAGCACCCACCGCCCACAATGAGCAGTTCTTC.

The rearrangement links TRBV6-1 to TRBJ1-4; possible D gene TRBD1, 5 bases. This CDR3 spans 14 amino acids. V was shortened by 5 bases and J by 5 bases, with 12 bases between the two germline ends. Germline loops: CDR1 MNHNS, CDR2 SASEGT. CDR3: CASSRVGVNEKLFF. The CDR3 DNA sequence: TGTGCCAGCAGTCGAGTGGGGGTGAATGAAAAACTGTTTTTT.

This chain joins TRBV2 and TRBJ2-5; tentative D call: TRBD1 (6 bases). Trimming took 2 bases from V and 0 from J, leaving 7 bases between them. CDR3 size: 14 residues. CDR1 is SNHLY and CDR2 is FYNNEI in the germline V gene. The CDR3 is CASSETGYQETQYF. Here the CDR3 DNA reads TGTGCCAGCAGTGAAACAGGGTACCAAGAGACCCAGTACTTC.

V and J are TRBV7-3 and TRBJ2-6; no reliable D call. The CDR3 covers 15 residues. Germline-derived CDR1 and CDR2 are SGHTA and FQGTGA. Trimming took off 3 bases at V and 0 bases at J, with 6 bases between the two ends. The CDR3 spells CASSFPSSGANVLTF. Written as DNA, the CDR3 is TGTGCCAGCAGCTTTCCTAGCTCTGGGGCCAACGTCCTGACTTTC.

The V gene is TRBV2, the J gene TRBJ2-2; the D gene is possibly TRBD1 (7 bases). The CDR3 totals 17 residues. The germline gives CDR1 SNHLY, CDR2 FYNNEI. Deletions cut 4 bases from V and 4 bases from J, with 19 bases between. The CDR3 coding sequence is TGTGCCAGCAGTGTCAGGGGGGCCGGGGAAATCACCGGGGAGCTGTTTTTT. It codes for CASSVRGAGEITGELFF.

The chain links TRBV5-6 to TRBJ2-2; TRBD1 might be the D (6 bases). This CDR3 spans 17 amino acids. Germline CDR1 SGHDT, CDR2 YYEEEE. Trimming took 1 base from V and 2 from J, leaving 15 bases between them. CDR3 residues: CASSLLGGGGNTGELFF. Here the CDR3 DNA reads TGTGCCAGCAGCTTGTTAGGGGGTGGTGGTAACACCGGGGAGCTGTTTTTT. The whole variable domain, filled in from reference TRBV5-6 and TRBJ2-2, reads DAGVTQSPTHLIKTRGQQVTLRCSPKSGHDTVSWYQQALGQGPQFIFQYYEEEERQRGNFPDRFSGHQFPNYSSELNVNALLLGDSALYLCASSLLGGGGNTGELFFGEGSRLTVL.

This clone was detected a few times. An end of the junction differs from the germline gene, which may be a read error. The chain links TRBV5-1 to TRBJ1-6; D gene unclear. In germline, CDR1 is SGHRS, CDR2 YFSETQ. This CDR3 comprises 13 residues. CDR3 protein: CASGLDQNSPLHF. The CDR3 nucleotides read TGCGCCAGCGGCTTAGACCAAAATTCACCCCTCCACTTT.

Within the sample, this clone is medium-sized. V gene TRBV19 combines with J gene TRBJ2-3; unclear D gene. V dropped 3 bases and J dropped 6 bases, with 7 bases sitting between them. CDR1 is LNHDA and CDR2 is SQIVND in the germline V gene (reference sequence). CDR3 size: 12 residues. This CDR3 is CASSISRDTQYF. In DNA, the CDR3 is TGTGCCAGTAGTATTAGTCGGGATACGCAGTATTTT.